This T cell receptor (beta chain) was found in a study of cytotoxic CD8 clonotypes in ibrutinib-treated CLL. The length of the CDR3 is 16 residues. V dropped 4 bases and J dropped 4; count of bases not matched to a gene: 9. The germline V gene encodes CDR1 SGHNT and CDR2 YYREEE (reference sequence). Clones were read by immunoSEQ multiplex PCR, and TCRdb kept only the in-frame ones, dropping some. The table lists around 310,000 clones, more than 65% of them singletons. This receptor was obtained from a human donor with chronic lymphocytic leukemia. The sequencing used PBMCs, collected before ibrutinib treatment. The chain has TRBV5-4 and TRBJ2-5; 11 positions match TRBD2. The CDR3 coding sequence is TGTGCCAGCAGCCTAACCTTAGCGGGAGGGCCAGAGACCCAGTACTTC. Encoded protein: CASSLTLAGGPETQYF.